This section outlines one T cell receptor (beta chain) sequence together with its context. Its antigen remains unknown. The read falls 3 residues short of the CDR3 end, and the missing part is taken from the germline J gene. CDR3 size: 20 residues. Germline V gene lookup returns CDR1 KGHSH and CDR2 LQKENI. This record comes from a study of T cells in women clearing cervical HPV infection. Only in-frame clones appear in the TCRdb table, and some are missing; sequencing was by immunoSEQ multiplex PCR. This repertoire includes 35,000 to 45,000 clones. Overall study findings and caveats: Unknown T-cell numbers per sample may underlie the richness differences.

The TCR comes from a woman between 18 and 70 years old with a cervical HPV16 infection that either progressed to CIN3+ or cleared (not recorded which). Sequencing was performed on blood buffy coat. The J gene is TRBJ2-2, the V gene TRBV18, with 14 bases fitting TRBD2. CDR3 in amino acids: CASSPPPGLAGVGGANVLFF. The part of the CDR3 DNA that was read is TGTGCCAGCTCACCACCGCCGGGACTAGCGGGAGTGGGTGGGGCCAACGTG.